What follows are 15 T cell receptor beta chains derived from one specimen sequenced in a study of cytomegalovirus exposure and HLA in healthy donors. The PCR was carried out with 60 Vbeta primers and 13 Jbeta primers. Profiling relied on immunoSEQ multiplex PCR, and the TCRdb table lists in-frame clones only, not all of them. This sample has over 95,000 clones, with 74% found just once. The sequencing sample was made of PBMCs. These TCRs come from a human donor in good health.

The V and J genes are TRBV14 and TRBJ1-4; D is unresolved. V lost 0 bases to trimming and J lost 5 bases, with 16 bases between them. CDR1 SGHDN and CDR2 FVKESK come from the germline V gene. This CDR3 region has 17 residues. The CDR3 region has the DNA TGTGCCAGCAGCCAAGATCATTTGGGCAGTTCCAATGAAAAACTGTTTTTT. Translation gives CASSQDHLGSSNEKLFF.

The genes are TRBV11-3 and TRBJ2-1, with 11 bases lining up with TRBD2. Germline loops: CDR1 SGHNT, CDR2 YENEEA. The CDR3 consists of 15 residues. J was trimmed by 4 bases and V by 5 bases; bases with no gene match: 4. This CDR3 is CASSHLAGGYNEQFF. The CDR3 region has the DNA TGTGCCAGCAGCCACCTAGCGGGGGGTTACAATGAGCAGTTCTTC.

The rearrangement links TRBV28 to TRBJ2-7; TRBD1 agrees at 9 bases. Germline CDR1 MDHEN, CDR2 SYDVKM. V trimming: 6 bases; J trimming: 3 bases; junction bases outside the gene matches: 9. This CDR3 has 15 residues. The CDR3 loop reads CASSPADRGVYEQYF. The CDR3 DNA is TGTGCCAGCAGCCCTGCGGACAGGGGTGTCTACGAGCAGTACTTC.

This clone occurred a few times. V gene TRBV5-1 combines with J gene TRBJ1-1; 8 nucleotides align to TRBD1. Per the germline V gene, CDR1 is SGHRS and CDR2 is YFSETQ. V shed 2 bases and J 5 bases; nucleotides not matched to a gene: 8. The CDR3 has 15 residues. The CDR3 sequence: CASSLGQGWWTEAFF. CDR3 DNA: TGCGCCAGCAGCTTAGGACAGGGATGGTGGACTGAAGCTTTCTTT.

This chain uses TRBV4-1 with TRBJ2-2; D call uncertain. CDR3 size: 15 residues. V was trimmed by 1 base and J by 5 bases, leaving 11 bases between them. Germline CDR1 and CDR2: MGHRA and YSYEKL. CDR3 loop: CASSQATEATGELFF. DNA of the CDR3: TGCGCCAGCAGCCAAGCCACCGAGGCTACCGGGGAGCTGTTTTTT.

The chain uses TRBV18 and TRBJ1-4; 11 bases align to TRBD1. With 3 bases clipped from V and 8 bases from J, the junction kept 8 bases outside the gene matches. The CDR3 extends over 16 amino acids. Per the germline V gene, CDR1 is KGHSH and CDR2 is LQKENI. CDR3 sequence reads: CASSPLDRGQEEKLFF. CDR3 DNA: TGTGCCAGCTCACCTTTGGACAGGGGGCAGGAAGAAAAACTGTTTTTT.

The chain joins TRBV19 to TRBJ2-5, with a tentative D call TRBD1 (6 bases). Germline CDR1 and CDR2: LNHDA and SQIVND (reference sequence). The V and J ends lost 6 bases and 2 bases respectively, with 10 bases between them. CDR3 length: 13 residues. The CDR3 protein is CASSNDRQETQYF. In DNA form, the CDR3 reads TGTGCCAGTAGCAATGACAGGCAAGAGACCCAGTACTTC. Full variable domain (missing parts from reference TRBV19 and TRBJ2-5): DGGITQSPKYLFRKEGQNVTLSCEQNLNHDAMYWYRQDPGQGLRLIYYSQIVNDFQKGDIAEGYSVSREKKESFPLTVTSAQKNPTAFYLCASSNDRQETQYFGPGTRLLVL.

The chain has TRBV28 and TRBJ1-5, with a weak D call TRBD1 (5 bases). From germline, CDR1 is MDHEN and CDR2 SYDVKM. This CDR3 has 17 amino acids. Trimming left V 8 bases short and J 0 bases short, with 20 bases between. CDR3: CASLTGRGKNSNQPQHF. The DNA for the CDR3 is TGTGCCAGCTTAACGGGGAGGGGTAAGAATAGCAATCAGCCCCAGCATTTT.

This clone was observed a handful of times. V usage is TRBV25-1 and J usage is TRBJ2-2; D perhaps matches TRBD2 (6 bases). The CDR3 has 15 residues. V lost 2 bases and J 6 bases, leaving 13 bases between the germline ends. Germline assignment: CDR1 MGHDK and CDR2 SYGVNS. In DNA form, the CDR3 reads TGTGCCAGCAGTGAACCAGGGACTCTTGCCGGGGAGCTGTTTTTT. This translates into CASSEPGTLAGELFF.

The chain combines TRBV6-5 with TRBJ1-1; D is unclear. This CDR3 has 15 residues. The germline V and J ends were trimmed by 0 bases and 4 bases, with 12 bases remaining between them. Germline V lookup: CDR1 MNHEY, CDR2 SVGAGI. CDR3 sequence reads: CASSYSGVSGTEAFF. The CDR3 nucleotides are TGTGCCAGCAGTTACTCCGGGGTAAGCGGCACTGAAGCTTTCTTT.

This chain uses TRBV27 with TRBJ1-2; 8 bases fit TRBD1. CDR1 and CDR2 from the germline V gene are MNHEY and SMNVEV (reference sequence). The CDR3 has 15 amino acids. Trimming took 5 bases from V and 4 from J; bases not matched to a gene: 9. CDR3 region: CASSAPGQGSYGYTF. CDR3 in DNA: TGTGCCAGCAGTGCCCCTGGACAGGGAAGCTATGGCTACACCTTC.

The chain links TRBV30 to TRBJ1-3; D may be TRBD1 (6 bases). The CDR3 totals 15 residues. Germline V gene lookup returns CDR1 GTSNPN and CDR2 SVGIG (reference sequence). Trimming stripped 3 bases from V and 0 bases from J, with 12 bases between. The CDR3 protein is CAWRGQPFSGNTIYF. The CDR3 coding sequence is TGTGCCTGGAGAGGACAGCCCTTCTCTGGAAACACCATATATTTT.

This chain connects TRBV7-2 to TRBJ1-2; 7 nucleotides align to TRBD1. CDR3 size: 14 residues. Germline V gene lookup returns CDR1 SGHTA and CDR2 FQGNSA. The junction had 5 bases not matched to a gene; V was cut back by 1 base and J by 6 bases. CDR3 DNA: TGTGCCAGCAGCTTAGGACAGGGCAGAAATGGCTACACCTTC. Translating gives CASSLGQGRNGYTF.

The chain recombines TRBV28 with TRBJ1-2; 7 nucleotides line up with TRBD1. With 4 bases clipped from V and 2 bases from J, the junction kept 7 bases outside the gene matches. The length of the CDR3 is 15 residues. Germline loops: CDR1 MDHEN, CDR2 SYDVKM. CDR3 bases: TGTGCCAGCAGTTCCACACACAGGGGAAACTATGGCTACACCTTC. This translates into CASSSTHRGNYGYTF.

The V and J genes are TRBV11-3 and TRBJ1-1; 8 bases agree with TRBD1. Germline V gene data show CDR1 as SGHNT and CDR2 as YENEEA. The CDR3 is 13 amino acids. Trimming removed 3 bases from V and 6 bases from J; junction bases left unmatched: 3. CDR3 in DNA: TGTGCCAGCAGCTTTGACAGGGGTGCTGAAGCTTTCTTT. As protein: CASSFDRGAEAFF.